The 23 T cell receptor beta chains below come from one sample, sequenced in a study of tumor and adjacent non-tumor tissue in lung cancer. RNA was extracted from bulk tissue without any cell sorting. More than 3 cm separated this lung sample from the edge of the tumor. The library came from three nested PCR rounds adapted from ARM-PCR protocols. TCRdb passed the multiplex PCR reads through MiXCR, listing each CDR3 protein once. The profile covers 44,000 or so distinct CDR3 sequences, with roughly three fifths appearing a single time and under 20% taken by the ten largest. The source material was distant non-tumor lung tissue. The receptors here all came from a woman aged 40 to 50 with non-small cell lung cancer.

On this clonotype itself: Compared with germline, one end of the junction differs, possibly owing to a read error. CDR3 region: CVSKPGTDSYEQYF. DNA for the CDR3: TGTGTCAGCAAGCCTGGGACAGACTCCTACGAGCAGTATTTC. The V call is TRBV5-5, the J call TRBJ2-7, with 7 nucleotides matching TRBD1. CDR3 length: 14 amino acids. CDR1 SGHKS and CDR2 YYEKEE come from the germline V gene (reference sequence).

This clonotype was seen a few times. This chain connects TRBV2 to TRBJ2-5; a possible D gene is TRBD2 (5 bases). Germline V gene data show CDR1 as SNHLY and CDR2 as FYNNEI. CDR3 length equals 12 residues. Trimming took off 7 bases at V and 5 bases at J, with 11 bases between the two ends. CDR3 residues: CASMRAQETQYF. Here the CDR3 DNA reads TGTGCCAGCATGAGGGCTCAGGAGACCCAGTACTTC.

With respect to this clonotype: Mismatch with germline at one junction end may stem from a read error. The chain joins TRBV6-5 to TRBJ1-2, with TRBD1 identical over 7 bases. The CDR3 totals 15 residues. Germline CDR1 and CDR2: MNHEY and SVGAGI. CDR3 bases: TGTGCCAGCTGTTACTCTAGGGGACAGATCTATGGCCACACCTTC. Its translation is CASCYSRGQIYGHTF.

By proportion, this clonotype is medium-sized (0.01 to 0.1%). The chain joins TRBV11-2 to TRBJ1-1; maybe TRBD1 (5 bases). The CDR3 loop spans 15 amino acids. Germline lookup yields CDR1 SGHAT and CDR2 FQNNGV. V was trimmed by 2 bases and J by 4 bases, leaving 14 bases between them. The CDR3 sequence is CASSLPSGGGTEAFF. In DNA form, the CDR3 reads TGTGCCAGCAGCTTACCCTCGGGGGGGGGCACTGAAGCTTTCTTT.

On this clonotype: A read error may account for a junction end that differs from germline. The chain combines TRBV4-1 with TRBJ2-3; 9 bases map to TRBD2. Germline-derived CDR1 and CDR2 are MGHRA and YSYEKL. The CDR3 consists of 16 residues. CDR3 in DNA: TGCACCAGCAGCCATGCCGCGGGAGGGGTACTTGATACGGAGTATTTT. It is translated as CTSSHAAGGVLDTEYF.

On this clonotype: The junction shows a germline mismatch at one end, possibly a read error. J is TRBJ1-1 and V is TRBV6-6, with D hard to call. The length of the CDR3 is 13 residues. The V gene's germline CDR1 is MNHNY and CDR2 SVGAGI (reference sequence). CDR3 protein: CASSSHMNSEAVF. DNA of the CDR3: TGTGCCAGCAGTTCTCACATGAACAGTGAAGCTGTCTTT.

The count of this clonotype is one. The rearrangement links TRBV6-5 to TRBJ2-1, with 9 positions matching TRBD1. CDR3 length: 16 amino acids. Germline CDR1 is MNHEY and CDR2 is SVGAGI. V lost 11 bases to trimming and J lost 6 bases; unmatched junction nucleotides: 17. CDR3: CAGCSTVGQGGNEQFF. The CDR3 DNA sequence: TGTGCCGGCTGCTCTACCGTGGGACAGGGAGGCAATGAGCAGTTCTTC.

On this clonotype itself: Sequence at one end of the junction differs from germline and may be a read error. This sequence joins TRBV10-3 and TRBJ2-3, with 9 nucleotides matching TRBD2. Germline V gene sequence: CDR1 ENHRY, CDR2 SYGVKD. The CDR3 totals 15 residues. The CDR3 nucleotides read TGTACCATCGGTCTGGCGGGAGGGCATGGAGATACGCAGTATTTT. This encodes CTIGLAGGHGDTQYF.

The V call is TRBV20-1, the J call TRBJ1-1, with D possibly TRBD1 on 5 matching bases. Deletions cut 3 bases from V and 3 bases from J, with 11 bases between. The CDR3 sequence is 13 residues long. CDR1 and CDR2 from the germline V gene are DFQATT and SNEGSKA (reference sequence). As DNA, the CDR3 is TGCAGTGCTAGGAGGCAGGGATACACTGAAGCTTTCTTT. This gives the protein CSARRQGYTEAFF.

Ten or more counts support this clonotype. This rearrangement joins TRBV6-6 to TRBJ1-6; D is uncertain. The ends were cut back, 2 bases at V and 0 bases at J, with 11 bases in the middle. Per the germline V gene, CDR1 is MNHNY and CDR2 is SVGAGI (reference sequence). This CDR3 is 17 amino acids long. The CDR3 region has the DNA TGTGCCAGCAGTTACGATGAGACGAGCTCCTATAATTCACCCCTCCACTTT. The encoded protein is CASSYDETSSYNSPLHF.

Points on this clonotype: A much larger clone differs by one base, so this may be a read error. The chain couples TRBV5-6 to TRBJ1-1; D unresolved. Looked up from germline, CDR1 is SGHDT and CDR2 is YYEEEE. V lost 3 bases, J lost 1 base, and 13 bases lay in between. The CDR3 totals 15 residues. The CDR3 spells CASSCMVDGNTEAFF. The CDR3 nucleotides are TGTGCCAGCAGCTGTATGGTAGACGGGAACACTGAAGCTTTCTTT.

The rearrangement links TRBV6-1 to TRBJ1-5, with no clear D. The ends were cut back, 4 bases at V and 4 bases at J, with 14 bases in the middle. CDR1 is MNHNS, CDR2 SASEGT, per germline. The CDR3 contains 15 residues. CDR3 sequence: CASSGVQVDNQPQHF. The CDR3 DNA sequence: TGTGCCAGCAGTGGAGTGCAGGTAGATAATCAGCCCCAGCATTTT.

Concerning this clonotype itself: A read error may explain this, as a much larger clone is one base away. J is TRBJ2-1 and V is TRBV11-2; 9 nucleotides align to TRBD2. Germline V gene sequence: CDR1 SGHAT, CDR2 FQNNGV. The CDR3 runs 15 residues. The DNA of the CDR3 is TGTGCCAGCGGAAGTAGCGGGAGCTCCTACAATGAGCATTTCTTC. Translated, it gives CASGSSGSSYNEHFF. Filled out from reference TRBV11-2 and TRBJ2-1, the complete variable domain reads EAGVAQSPRYKIIEKRQSVAFWCNPISGHATLYWYQQILGQGPKLLIQFQNNGVVDDSQLPKDRFSAERLKGVDSTLKIQPAKLEDSAVYLCASGSSGSSYNEHFFGPGTRLTVL.

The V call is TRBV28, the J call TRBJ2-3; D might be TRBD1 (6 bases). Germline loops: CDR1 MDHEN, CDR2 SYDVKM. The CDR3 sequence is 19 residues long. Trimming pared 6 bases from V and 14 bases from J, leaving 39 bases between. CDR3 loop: CASRRLPASQGLRTDTRYF. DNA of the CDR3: TGTGCCAGCAGACGCCTTCCGGCTTCTCAGGGGCTGAGGACAGATACACGGTATTTT.

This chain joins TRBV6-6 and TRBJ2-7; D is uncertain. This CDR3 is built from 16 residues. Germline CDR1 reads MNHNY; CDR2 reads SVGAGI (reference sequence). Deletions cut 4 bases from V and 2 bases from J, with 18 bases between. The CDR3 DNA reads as TGTGCCAGCAGTTCCCGAGGAGAGGTTATCACCTACGAGCAGTACTTC. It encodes CASSSRGEVITYEQYF.

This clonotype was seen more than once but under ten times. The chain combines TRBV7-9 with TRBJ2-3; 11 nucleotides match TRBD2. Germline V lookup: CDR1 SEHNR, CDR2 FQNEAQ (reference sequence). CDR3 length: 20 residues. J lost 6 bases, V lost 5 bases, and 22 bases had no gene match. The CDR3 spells CASSPLTSGSTQFRLDTQYF. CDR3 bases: TGTGCCAGCAGCCCTTTAACTAGCGGGAGTACCCAGTTTCGGTTGGATACGCAGTATTTT.

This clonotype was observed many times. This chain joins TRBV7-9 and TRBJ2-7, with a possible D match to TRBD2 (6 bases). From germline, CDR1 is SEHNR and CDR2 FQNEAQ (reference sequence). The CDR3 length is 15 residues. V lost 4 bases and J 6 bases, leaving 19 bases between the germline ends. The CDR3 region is CASSYSPTSFFEQYF. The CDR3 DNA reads TGTGCCAGCAGCTATAGCCCGACTAGTTTCTTCGAGCAGTACTTC. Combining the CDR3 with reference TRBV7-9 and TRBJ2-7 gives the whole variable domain DTGVSQNPRHKITKRGQNVTFRCDPISEHNRLYWYRQTLGQGPEFLTYFQNEAQLEKSRLLSDRFSAERPKGSFSTLEIQRTEQGDSAMYLCASSYSPTSFFEQYFGPGTRLTVT.

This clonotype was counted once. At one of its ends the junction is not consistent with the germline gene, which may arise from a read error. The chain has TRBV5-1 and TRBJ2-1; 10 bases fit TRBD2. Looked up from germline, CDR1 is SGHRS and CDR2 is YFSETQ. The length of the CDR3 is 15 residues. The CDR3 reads CATSLRAGGPDEQFF. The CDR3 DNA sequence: TGCGCCACCAGCTTGCGAGCGGGAGGGCCAGATGAGCAGTTCTTC.

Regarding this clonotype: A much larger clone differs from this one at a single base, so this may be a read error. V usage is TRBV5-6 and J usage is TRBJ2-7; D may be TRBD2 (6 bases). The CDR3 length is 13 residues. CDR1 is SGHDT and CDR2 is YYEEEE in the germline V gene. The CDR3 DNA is TGTTCCAGCAGCTTGGAGGGTTTCTACGAGCAGTACTTC. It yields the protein CSSSLEGFYEQYF.

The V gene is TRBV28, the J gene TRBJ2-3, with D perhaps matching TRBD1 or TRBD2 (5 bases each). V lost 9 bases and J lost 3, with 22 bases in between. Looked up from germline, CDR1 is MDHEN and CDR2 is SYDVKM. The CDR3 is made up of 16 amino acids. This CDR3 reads CARRRHGGPKTDTQYF. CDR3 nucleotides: TGTGCCAGGAGACGGCATGGGGGACCTAAGACAGATACGCAGTATTTT.

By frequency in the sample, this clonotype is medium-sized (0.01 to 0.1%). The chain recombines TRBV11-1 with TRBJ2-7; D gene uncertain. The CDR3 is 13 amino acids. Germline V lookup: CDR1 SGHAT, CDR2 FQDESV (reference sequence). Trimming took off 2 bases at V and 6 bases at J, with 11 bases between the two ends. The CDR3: CASSLYPLGEQYF. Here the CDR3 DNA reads TGTGCCAGCAGCTTATACCCTCTTGGCGAGCAGTACTTC.

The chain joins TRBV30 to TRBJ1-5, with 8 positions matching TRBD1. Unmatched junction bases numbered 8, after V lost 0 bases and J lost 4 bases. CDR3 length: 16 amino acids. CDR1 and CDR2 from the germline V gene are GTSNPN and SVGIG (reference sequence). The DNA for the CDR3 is TGTGCCTGGAGTGTACGGCCAGGGGGCACTAATCAGCCCCAGCATTTT. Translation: CAWSVRPGGTNQPQHF.

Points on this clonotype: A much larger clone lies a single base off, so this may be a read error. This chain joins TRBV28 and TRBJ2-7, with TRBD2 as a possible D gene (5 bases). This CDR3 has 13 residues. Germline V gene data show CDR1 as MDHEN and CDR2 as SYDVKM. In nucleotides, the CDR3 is TGTGCCAGCAGTTTTCAGGACTCCTACGAGCTGTACTTC. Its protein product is CASSFQDSYELYF.